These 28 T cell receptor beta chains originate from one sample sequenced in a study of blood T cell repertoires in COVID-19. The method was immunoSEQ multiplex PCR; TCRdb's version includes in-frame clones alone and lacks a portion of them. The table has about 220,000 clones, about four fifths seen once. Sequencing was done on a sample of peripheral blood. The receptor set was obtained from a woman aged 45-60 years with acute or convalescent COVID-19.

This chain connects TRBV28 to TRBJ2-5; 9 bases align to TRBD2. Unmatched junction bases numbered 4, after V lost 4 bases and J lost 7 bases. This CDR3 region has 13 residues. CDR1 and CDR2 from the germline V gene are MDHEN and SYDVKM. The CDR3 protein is CASSSELAGTQYF. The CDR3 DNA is TGTGCCAGCAGTTCCGAACTAGCGGGGACCCAGTACTTC.

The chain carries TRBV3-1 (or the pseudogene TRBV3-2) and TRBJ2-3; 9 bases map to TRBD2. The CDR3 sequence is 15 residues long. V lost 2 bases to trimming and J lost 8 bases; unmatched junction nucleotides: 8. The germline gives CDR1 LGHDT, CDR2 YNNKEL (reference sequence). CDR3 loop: CASSQQTSGWGTQYF. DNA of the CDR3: TGTGCCAGCAGCCAACAAACTAGCGGGTGGGGTACGCAGTATTTT.

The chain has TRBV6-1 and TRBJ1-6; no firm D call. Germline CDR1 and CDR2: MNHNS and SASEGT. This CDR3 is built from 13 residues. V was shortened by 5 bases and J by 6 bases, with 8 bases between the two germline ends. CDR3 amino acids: CASSLEPNSPLHF. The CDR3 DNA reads TGTGCCAGCAGTTTAGAGCCTAATTCACCCCTCCACTTT.

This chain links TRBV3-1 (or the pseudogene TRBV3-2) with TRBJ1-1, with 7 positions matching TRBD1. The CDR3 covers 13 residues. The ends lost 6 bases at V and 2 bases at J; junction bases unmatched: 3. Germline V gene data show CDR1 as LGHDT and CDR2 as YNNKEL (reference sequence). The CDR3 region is CASSRQGNTEAFF. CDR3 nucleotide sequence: TGTGCCAGCAGTCGACAGGGAAACACTGAAGCTTTCTTT.

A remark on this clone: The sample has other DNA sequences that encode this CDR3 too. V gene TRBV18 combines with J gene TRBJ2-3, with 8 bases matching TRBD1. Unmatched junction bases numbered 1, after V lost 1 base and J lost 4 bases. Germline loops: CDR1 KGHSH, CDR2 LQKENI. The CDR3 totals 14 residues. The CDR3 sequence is CASSPRQGPDTQYF. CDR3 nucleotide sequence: TGTGCCAGCTCACCACGACAGGGGCCAGATACGCAGTATTTT.

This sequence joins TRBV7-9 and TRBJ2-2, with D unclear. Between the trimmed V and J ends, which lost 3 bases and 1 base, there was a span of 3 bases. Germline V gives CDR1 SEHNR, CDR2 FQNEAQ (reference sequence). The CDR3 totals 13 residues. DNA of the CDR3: TGTGCCAGCAGCTTTCGGAACACCGGGGAGCTGTTTTTT. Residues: CASSFRNTGELFF.

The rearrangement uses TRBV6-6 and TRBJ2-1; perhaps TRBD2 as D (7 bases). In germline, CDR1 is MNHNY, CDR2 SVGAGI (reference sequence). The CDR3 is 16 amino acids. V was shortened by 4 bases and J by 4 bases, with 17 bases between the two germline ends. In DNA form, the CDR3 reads TGTGCCAGCAGTTTGGCCCGGGGGGCGCAGTACAATGAGCAGTTCTTC. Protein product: CASSLARGAQYNEQFF.

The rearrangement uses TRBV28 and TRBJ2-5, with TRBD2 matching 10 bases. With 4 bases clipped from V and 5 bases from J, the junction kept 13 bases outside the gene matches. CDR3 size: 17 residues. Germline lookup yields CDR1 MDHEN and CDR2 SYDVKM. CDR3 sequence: CASSSGTSVELLETQYF. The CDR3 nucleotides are TGTGCCAGCAGTTCCGGGACTAGCGTTGAATTGTTGGAGACCCAGTACTTC.

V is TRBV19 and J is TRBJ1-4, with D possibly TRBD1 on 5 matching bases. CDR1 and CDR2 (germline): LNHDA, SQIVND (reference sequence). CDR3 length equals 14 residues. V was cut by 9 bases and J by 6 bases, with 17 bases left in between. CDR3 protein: CASRPRGRDEKLFF. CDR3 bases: TGTGCCAGCCGCCCTCGGGGGAGGGATGAAAAACTGTTTTTT. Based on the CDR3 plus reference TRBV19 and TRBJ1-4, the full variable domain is DGGITQSPKYLFRKEGQNVTLSCEQNLNHDAMYWYRQDPGQGLRLIYYSQIVNDFQKGDIAEGYSVSREKKESFPLTVTSAQKNPTAFYLCASRPRGRDEKLFFGSGTQLSVL.

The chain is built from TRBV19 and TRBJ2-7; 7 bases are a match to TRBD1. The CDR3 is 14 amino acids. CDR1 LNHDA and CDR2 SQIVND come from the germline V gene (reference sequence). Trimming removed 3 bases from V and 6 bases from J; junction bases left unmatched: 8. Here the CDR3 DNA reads TGTGCCAGTAGTATTCTTACAGGGGAAGGCGAGCAGTACTTC. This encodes CASSILTGEGEQYF. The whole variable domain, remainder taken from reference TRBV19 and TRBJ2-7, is DGGITQSPKYLFRKEGQNVTLSCEQNLNHDAMYWYRQDPGQGLRLIYYSQIVNDFQKGDIAEGYSVSREKKESFPLTVTSAQKNPTAFYLCASSILTGEGEQYFGPGTRLTVT.

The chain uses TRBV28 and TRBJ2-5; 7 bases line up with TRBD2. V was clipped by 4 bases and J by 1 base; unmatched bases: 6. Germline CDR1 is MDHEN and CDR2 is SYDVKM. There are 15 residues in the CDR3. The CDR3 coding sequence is TGTGCCAGCAGTTATAATCGCGGGAGCCAAGAGACCCAGTACTTC. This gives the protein CASSYNRGSQETQYF. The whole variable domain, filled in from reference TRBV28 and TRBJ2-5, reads DVKVTQSSRYLVKRTGEKVFLECVQDMDHENMFWYRQDPGLGLRLIYFSYDVKMKEKGDIPEGYSVSREKKERFSLILESASTNQTSMYLCASSYNRGSQETQYFGPGTRLLVL.

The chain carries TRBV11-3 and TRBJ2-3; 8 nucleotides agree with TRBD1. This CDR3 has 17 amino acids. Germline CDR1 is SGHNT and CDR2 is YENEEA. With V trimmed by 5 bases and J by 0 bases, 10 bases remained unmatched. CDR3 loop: CASSGAQGQASTDTQYF. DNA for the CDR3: TGTGCCAGCAGCGGGGCCCAGGGACAGGCCAGCACAGATACGCAGTATTTT.

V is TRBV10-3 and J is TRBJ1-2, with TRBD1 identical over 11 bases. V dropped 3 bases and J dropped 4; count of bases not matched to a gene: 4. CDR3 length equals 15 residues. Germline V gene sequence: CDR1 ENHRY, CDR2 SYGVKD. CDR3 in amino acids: CAISERGTGGYGYTF. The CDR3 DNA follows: TGTGCCATCAGTGAACGGGGGACAGGGGGCTATGGCTACACCTTC.

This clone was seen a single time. CDR3 in amino acids: CAWSRDTFYNEQFF. DNA for the CDR3: TGTGCCTGGAGCCGGGACACCTTCTACAATGAGCAGTTCTTC. V is TRBV30 and J is TRBJ2-1; maybe TRBD1 (6 bases). There are 14 residues in the CDR3. Germline V lookup: CDR1 GTSNPN, CDR2 SVGIG (reference sequence). The V gene lost 3 bases and the J gene lost 3 bases, with 12 bases spanning the gap. Supplemented by reference TRBV30 and TRBJ2-1, the full variable domain reads SQTIHQWPATLVQPVGSPLSLECTVEGTSNPNLYWYRQAAGRGLQLLFYSVGIGQISSEVPQNLSASRPQDRQFILSSKKLLLSDSGFYLCAWSRDTFYNEQFFGPGTRLTVL.

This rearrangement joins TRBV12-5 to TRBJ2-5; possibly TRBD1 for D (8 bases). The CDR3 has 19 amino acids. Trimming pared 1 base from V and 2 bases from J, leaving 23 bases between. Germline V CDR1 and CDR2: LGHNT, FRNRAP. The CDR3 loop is CASGLGPPRQGRGQETQYF. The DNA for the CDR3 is TGTGCTAGTGGTTTGGGCCCCCCCCGACAGGGGAGGGGGCAAGAGACCCAGTACTTC. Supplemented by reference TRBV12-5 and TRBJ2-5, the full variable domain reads DARVTQTPRHKVTEMGQEVTMRCQPILGHNTVFWYRQTMMQGLELLAYFRNRAPLDDSGMPKDRFSAEMPDATLATLKIQPSEPRDSAVYFCASGLGPPRQGRGQETQYFGPGTRLLVL.

The DNA for the CDR3 is TGCGCCAGCAGCCAAGACCCTCCCGGGACAGGTACCGAAAAACTGTTTTTT. It yields the protein CASSQDPPGTGTEKLFF. J is TRBJ1-4 and V is TRBV4-1; 8 bases agree with TRBD1. This CDR3 is built from 17 residues. With V trimmed by 0 bases and J by 8 bases, 11 bases remained unmatched. Germline V gene lookup returns CDR1 MGHRA and CDR2 YSYEKL.

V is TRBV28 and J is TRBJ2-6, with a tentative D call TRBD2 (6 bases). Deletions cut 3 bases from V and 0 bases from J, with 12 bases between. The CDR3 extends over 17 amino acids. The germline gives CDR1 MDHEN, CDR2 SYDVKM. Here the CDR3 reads CASSFGGRTSGANVLTF. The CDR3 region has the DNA TGTGCCAGCAGTTTTGGGGGGAGGACCTCTGGGGCCAACGTCCTGACTTTC.

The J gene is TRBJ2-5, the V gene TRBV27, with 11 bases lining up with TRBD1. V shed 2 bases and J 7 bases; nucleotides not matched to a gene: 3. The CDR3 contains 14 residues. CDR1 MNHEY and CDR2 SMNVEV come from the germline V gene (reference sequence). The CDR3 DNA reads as TGTGCCAGCAGTTTACTGGGACAGGGGGGGACCCAGTACTTC. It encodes CASSLLGQGGTQYF.

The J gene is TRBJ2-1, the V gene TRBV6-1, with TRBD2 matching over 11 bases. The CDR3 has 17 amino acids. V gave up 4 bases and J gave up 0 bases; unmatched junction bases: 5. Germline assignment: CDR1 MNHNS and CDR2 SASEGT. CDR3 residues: CASSAIAGGSSYNEQFF. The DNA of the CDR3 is TGTGCCAGCAGTGCGATAGCGGGAGGGAGCTCCTACAATGAGCAGTTCTTC.

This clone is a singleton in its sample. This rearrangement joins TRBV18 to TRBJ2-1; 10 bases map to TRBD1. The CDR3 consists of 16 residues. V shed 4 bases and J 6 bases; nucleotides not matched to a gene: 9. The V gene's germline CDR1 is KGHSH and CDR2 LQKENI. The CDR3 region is CASSRIRDRGGNEQFF. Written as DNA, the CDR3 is TGTGCCAGCTCACGCATCCGGGACAGGGGCGGCAATGAGCAGTTCTTC.

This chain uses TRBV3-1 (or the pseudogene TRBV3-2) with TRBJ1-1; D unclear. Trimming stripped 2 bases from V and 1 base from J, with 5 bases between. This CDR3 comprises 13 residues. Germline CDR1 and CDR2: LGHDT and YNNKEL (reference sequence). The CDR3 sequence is CASSQSGNTEAFF. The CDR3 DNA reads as TGTGCCAGCAGCCAAAGCGGGAACACTGAAGCTTTCTTT.

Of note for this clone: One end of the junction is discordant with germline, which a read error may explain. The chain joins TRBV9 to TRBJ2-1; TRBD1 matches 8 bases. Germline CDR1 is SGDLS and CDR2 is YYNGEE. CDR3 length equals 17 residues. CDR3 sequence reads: CVSSVGWFRTGHNEQFF. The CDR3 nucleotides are TGTGTCAGCAGCGTAGGTTGGTTTAGGACAGGGCACAATGAGCAGTTCTTC.

As DNA, the CDR3 is TGCAGCGCGAGACTAGCGGACTACGAGCAGTACTTC. Translated: CSARLADYEQYF. The V gene is TRBV29-1, the J gene TRBJ2-7; TRBD2 agrees at 9 bases. The germline V gene has CDR1 SQVTM and CDR2 ANQGSEA. V was clipped by 7 bases and J by 3 bases; unmatched bases: 4. This CDR3 spans 12 amino acids.

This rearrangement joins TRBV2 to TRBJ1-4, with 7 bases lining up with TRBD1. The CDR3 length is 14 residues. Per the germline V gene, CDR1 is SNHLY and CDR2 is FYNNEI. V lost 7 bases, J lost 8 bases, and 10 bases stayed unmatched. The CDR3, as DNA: TGTGCCAGCACTCAGGAACAGGGGCGGGAAAAACTGTTTTTT. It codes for CASTQEQGREKLFF.

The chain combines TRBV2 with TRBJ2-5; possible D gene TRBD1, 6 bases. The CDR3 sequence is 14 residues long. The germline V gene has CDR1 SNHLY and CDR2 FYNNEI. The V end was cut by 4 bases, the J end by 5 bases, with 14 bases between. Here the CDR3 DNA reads TGTGCCAGCAGTGGAATGGGGGCCGGGGAGACCCAGTACTTC. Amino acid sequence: CASSGMGAGETQYF.

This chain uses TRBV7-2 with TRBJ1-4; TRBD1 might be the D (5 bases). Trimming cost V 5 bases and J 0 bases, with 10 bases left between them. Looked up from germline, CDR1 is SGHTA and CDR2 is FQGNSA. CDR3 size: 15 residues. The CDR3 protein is CASSPRQSTNEKLFF. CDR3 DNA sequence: TGTGCCAGCAGCCCTCGACAGTCAACTAATGAAAAACTGTTTTTT.

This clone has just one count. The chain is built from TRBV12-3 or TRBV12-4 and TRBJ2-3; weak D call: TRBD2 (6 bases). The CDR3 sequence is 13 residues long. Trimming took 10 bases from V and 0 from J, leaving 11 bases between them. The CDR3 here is CATDAGSTDTQYF. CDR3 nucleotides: TGTGCCACCGACGCGGGAAGCACAGATACGCAGTATTTT.

The CDR3 DNA reads TGTGCCATCAGTGAGTCGGGGCAGATGAAATACGAGCAGTACTTC. This gives the protein CAISESGQMKYEQYF. The V call is TRBV10-3, the J call TRBJ2-7; possibly TRBD1 for D (5 bases). Looked up from germline, CDR1 is ENHRY and CDR2 is SYGVKD. The V gene lost 0 bases and the J gene lost 4 bases, with 13 bases spanning the gap. The CDR3 has 15 residues.